This entry lists 5 T cell receptor beta chains sequenced from one sample in a study of T cells in Graves' hyperthyroidism and ophthalmopathy. Template material for amplifying TCR beta CDR3 regions consisted of RNA transcripts. HTBI primers were employed in a first-round RT-PCR of the TCR CDR3. Each CDR3 protein gets one entry after TCRdb re-called the multiplex PCR reads with MiXCR. The sample records 550,000 to 800,000 distinct CDR3 sequences, roughly 15% being singletons. Sequences were obtained from blood. Receptors originate from a man aged 18 to 29 with Graves' hyperthyroidism.

This clonotype has a handful of counts. The J gene is TRBJ2-3, the V gene TRBV7-8, with 7 bases lining up with TRBD2. CDR1 SGHVS and CDR2 FQNEAQ come from the germline V gene. The CDR3 is 16 amino acids. V trimming: 1 base; J trimming: 6 bases; junction bases outside the gene matches: 10. CDR3: CASSLVGGSKGDTQYF. CDR3 coding DNA: TGTGCCAGCAGCTTAGTCGGCGGGAGCAAAGGGGATACGCAGTATTTT.

This clonotype has more than one count but fewer than ten. The chain combines TRBV2 with TRBJ2-5; 8 nucleotides agree with TRBD2. The ends lost 7 bases at V and 5 bases at J; junction bases unmatched: 3. CDR1 and CDR2 from the germline V gene are SNHLY and FYNNEI. CDR3 length: 12 amino acids. The CDR3 sequence is CASKGLEETQYF. In DNA, the CDR3 is TGTGCCAGCAAGGGACTAGAGGAGACCCAGTACTTC.

There are a few counts of this clonotype. The chain couples TRBV20-1 to TRBJ2-3; TRBD2 agrees at 8 bases. CDR3 size: 15 residues. Trimming removed 2 bases from V and 3 bases from J; junction bases left unmatched: 7. Germline CDR1 and CDR2: DFQATT and SNEGSKA (reference sequence). CDR3 sequence (DNA): TGCAGTGCTAGAAGAGGTAGCGGGACAACAGATACGCAGTATTTT. It specifies CSARRGSGTTDTQYF.

This clonotype was recorded many times. V gene TRBV6-1 combines with J gene TRBJ2-3; 7 bases match TRBD1. CDR1 and CDR2 (germline): MNHNS, SASEGT. CDR3 size: 14 residues. V was clipped by 6 bases and J by 3 bases; unmatched bases: 6. CDR3 residues: CASRRTGPTDTQYF. In DNA, the CDR3 is TGTGCCAGCAGAAGGACAGGCCCGACAGATACGCAGTATTTT.

With regard to this clonotype: A much larger clone lies a single base off, so this may be a read error. This rearrangement joins TRBV28 to TRBJ2-7, with D possibly matching TRBD1 (6 bases). Germline CDR1 is MDHEN and CDR2 is SYDVKM. The V gene lost 5 bases and the J gene lost 6 bases, with 17 bases spanning the gap. This CDR3 has 14 amino acids. CDR3 in DNA: TGTGCCAGCAGTACCCGGGACATCCCCCGCGAGCAGTACTTC. Its protein product is CASSTRDIPREQYF.